This TCR beta chain was sequenced in a study of T cells after somatic rescue of genetic block. Germline assignment: CDR1 SNHLY and CDR2 FYNNEI. The CDR3 covers 16 residues. V lost 5 bases, J lost 4 bases, and 11 bases stayed unmatched. The method was immunoSEQ multiplex PCR; TCRdb's version includes in-frame clones alone and lacks a portion of them. This sample has 67,000 or so clones, with approximately 91% found just once. V is TRBV2 and J is TRBJ2-1; 7 bases map to TRBD1. Sequencing was done on a sample of peripheral blood mononuclear cells (PBMCs). The TCR sequence derives from a man between 25 and 39 years old. The CDR3: CASSNDPDRAYNEQFF. The CDR3 DNA is TGTGCCAGCAGTAACGACCCAGACAGGGCTTACAATGAGCAGTTCTTC.